A few counts support the clone carrying this TCR beta chain. The data derive from a study of blood T cells in healthy people across ages. Trimming removed 3 bases from V and 5 bases from J, with 19 bases in between. CDR1 and CDR2 from the germline V gene are SNHLY and FYNNEI. CDR3 length: 17 residues. Primed by a sample-barcoded 5' primer and a J-beta primer mix, a second PCR proceeded for about 6 to 12 cycles. Each cDNA molecule, via a template-switch adaptor with 12 random nucleotides, was tagged. MiXCR, run by TCRdb on the 5' RACE reads, gives a single entry per CDR3 protein. The sample yields more than 1,400,000 distinct CDR3 sequences, roughly 40% seen once.

Sequencing used blood. The chain carries TRBV2 and TRBJ2-2; D is perhaps TRBD1 (6 bases). The sequence came from a woman aged 18 to 35 in good health. CDR3 region: CASSDSAVHRVTGELFF. The CDR3 bases are TGTGCCAGCAGTGACTCCGCGGTTCACAGGGTAACCGGGGAGCTGTTTTTT.